A selection of T cell receptor beta chains follows, all from one sample in a study of blood T cell repertoires in COVID-19. Using immunoSEQ multiplex PCR, the repertoire was profiled, and TCRdb retains in-frame clones only, with some absent. The repertoire consists of 150,000 or so clones, with about 80% occurring once and the leading ten covering 3%. Sequencing used peripheral blood. All receptors derive from an elderly woman with acute or convalescent COVID-19. Each CDR3 is given with its conserved first and last residue. A D gene is named only where the DNA matches it firmly. A row's size may be missing; if present it is once, few, many or a size class.

clone_size	d_call	v_call	j_call	cdr3_nt	cdr3_aa
few	-	TRBV19	TRBJ1-5	TGTGCCAGTACATACCTCAGGGGAGGGAGAAATCAGCCCCAGCATTTT	CASTYLRGGRNQPQHF
-	-	TRBV7-3	TRBJ1-3	TGTGCCAGCAGCTTAAATCCGGCGACTTCCGGCGCGGGAAACACCATATATTTT	CASSLNPATSGAGNTIYF
-	-	TRBV14	TRBJ2-3	TGTGCCAGCCCCCTCCCAGATACGCAGTATTTT	CASPLPDTQYF
-	-	TRBV11-2	TRBJ1-1	TGTGCCAGCAGCTTAGCCCGACAGACGTACACTGAAGCTTTCTTT	CASSLARQTYTEAFF
-	-	TRBV11-1	TRBJ1-1	TGTGCCAGCAGCTTAGGGGAGGAAGCTTTCTTT	CASSLGEEAFF
-	TRBD1	TRBV7-2	TRBJ1-6	TGTGCCAGCAACCTCATTCAGGGGGCAGGGTCACCCCTCCACTTT	CASNLIQGAGSPLHF
-	TRBD2	TRBV3-1/TRBV3-2	TRBJ2-4	TGTGCCAGCAGCCAACGGGGGGGAAAAAACATTCAGTACTTC	CASSQRGGKNIQYF
few	TRBD1	TRBV7-2	TRBJ1-2	TGTGCCAGCAGCTTATCAGGGGGTGGTAACTATGGCTACACCTTC	CASSLSGGGNYGYTF
-	TRBD1	TRBV18	TRBJ1-2	TGTGCCAGCTCCCCAAGACGGGACAGAGCATTATACCTCTTC	CASSPRRDRALYLF
-	TRBD2	TRBV11-2	TRBJ2-1	TGTGCCAGCAGCTCCCCCGGCGGGGGTACCTCCTACAATGAGCAGTTCTTC	CASSSPGGGTSYNEQFF
-	-	TRBV25-1	TRBJ1-2	TGTGCCAGCATTCCACAGGTTCGTGGCTACACCTTC	CASIPQVRGYTF
-	TRBD1	TRBV5-1	TRBJ2-7	TGCGCCAGCAGCTTTGGGGGGACAGGGGCCGAGCAGTACTTC	CASSFGGTGAEQYF
-	-	TRBV7-3	TRBJ2-1	TGTGCCAGCAGCCCGGGGGTTGAGCAGTTCTTC	CASSPGVEQFF
few	TRBD2	TRBV4-1	TRBJ2-7	TGCGCCAGCAGCCAAACTAGCGGGGGCTCCTACGAGCAGTACTTC	CASSQTSGGSYEQYF
once	-	TRBV6-5	TRBJ1-2	TGTGCCAGCAGCACCGTGGGGGGGGGCTATGGCTACACCTTC	CASSTVGGGYGYTF
-	TRBD1	TRBV24-1	TRBJ2-1	TGTGCCACCAGTGACCGGACAGGGGGCGCTAAGGATGAGCAGTTCTTC	CATSDRTGGAKDEQFF
-	-	TRBV10-3	TRBJ2-2	TGTGCCATCAGGGGGGGGCGTATTGACACCGGGGAGCTGTTTTTT	CAIRGGRIDTGELFF